The present entry profiles one T cell receptor (beta chain) with its context. The record originates from a study of blood T cell repertoires in COVID-19. Across the study: The United States, Italy and Spain supplied acute and convalescent COVID-19 samples. From T cells, B-cell-depleted T cells, or PBMCs came the material, which was cDNA or gDNA.

Generated by immunoSEQ multiplex PCR, the TCRdb table keeps only in-frame clones and is missing some. The sample has some 83,000 clones; around 80% are singletons. This CDR3 is 14 amino acids long. V was pared by 0 bases and J by 1 base, with 5 bases between. Per the germline V gene, CDR1 is SGHTA and CDR2 is FQGNSA. V usage is TRBV7-2 and J usage is TRBJ2-3; D gene unclear. This receptor was taken from a man between 60 and 75 years old with active or convalescent COVID-19. The source material was peripheral blood. CDR3 DNA: TGTGCCAGCAGCTTAGCCTCAGGCACAGATACGCAGTATTTT. It specifies CASSLASGTDTQYF.